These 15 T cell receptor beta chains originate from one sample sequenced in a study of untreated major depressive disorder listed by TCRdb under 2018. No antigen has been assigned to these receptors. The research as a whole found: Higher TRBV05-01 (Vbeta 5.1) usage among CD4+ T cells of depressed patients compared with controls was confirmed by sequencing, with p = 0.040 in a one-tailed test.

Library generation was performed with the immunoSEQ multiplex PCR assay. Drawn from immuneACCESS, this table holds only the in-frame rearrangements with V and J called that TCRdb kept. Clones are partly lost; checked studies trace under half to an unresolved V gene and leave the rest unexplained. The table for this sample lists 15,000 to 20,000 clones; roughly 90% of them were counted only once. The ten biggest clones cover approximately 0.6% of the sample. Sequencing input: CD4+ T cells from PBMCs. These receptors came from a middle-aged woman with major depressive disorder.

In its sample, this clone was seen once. CDR3 sequence: CASSFRTSRRFF. The CDR3 nucleotides read TGTGCCAGCAGCTTTCGGACCTCACGGCGGTTCTTC. The chain links TRBV5-4 to TRBJ2-1, with D unresolved. Trimming pared 2 bases from V and 15 bases from J, leaving 15 bases between. Germline V gives CDR1 SGHNT, CDR2 YYREEE (reference sequence). CDR3 size: 12 residues.

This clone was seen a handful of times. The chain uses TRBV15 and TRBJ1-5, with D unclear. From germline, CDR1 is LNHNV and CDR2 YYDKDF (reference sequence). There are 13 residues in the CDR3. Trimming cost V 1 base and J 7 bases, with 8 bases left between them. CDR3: CATSRGVGQPQHF. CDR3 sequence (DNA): TGTGCCACCAGCAGAGGGGTAGGGCAGCCCCAGCATTTT. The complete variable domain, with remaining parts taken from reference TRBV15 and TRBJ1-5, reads DAMVIQNPRYQVTQFGKPVTLSCSQTLNHNVMYWYQQKSSQAPKLLFHYYDKDFNNEADTPDNFQSRRPNTSFCFLDIRSPGLGDTAMYLCATSRGVGQPQHFGDGTRLSIL.

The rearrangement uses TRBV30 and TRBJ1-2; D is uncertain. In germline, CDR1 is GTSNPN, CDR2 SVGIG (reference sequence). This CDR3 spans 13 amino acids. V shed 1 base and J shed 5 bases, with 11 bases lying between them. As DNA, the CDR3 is TGTGCCTGGAGTGGTACGGGATTATATGGCTACACCTTC. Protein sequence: CAWSGTGLYGYTF.

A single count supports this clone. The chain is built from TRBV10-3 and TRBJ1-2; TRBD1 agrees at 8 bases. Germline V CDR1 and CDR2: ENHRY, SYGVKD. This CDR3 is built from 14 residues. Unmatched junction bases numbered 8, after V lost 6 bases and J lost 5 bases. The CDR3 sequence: CAISLTGESYGYTF. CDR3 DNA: TGTGCCATCAGCCTGACAGGGGAGAGTTATGGCTACACCTTC.

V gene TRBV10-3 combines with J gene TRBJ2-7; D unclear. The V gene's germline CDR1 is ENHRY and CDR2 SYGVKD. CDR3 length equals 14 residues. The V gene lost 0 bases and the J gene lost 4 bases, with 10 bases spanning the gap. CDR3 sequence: CAISESPALYEQYF. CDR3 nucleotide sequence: TGTGCCATCAGTGAGTCCCCAGCTCTATACGAGCAGTACTTC.

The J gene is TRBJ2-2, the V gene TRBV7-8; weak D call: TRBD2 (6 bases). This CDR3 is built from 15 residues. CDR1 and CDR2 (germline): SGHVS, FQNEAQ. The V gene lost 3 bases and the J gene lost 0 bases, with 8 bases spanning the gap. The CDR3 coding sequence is TGTGCCAGCAGCTTTGGGGGGTCGAACACCGGGGAGCTGTTTTTT. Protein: CASSFGGSNTGELFF.

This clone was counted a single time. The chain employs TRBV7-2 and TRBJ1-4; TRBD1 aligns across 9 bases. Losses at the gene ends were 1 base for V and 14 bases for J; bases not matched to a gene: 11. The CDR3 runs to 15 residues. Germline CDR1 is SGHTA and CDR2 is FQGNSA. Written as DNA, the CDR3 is TGTGCCAGCAGCTTAGAGCGGACAGGGGCCCGTGGTCTGTTTTTT. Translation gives CASSLERTGARGLFF.

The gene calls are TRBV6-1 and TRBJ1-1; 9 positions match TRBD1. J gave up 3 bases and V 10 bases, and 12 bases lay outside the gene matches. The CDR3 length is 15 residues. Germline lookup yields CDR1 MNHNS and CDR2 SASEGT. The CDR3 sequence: CATRRDRVVDTEAFF. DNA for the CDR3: TGTGCCACTCGCCGGGACAGGGTAGTAGACACTGAAGCTTTCTTT.

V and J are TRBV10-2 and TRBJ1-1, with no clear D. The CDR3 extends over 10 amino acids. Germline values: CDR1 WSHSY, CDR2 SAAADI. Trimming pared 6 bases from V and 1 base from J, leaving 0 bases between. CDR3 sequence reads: CASRNTEAFF. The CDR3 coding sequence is TGCGCCAGCAGGAACACTGAAGCTTTCTTT.

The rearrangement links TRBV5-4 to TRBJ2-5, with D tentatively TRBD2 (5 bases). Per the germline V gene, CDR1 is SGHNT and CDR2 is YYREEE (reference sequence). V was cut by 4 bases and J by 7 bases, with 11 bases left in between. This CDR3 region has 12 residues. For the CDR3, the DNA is TGTGCCAGCAGCCCCGGGGTCGGGACCCAGTACTTC. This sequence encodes CASSPGVGTQYF.

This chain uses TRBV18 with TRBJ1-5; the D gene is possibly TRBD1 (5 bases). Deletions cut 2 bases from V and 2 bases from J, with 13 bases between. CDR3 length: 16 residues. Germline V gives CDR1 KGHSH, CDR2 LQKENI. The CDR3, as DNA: TGTGCCAGCTCACCAACGGCGGGGGATGGCAATCAGCCCCAGCATTTT. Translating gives CASSPTAGDGNQPQHF.

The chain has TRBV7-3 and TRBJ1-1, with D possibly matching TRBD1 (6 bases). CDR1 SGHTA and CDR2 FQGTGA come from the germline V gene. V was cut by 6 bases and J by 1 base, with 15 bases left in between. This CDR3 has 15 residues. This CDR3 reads CASSLFYRENTEAFF. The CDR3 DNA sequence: TGTGCCAGCAGTCTTTTCTACAGGGAGAACACTGAAGCTTTCTTT. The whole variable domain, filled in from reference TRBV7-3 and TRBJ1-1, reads GAGVSQTPSNKVTEKGKYVELRCDPISGHTALYWYRQSLGQGPEFLIYFQGTGAADDSGLPNDRFFAVRPEGSVSTLKIQRTERGDSAVYLCASSLFYRENTEAFFGQGTRLTVV.

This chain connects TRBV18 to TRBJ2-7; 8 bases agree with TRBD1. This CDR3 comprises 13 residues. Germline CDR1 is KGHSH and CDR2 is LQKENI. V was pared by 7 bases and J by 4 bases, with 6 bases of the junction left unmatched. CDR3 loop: CASFRTGSYEQYF. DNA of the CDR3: TGTGCCAGCTTCCGGACAGGGTCGTACGAGCAGTACTTC.

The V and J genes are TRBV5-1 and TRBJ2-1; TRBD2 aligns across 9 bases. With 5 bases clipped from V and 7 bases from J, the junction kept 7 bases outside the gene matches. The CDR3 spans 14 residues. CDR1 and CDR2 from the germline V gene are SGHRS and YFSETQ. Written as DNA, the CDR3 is TGCGCCAGCAGAAATAGCGGGAGTGGAAATGAGCAGTTCTTC. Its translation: CASRNSGSGNEQFF. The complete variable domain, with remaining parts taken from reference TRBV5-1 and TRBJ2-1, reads KAGVTQTPRYLIKTRGQQVTLSCSPISGHRSVSWYQQTPGQGLQFLFEYFSETQRNKGNFPGRFSGRQFSNSRSEMNVSTLELGDSALYLCASRNSGSGNEQFFGPGTRLTVL.

The CDR3 reads CASSQARQPSRGNTIYF. As DNA, the CDR3 is TGCGCCAGCAGCCAGGCGAGACAGCCCTCGCGTGGAAACACCATATATTTT. This chain uses TRBV4-1 with TRBJ1-3; tentatively, D is TRBD1 (5 bases). From germline, CDR1 is MGHRA and CDR2 YSYEKL. Trimming stripped 3 bases from V and 3 bases from J, with 18 bases between. The CDR3 covers 17 residues.